A selection of T cell receptor beta chains follows, all from one sample in a study of cytomegalovirus exposure and HLA in healthy donors. Sequencing used immunoSEQ multiplex PCR; TCRdb keeps in-frame clones, though not all of them. This table has about 130,000 clones, 81% appearing once. The source material was PBMCs. These receptors were taken from a man aged 18 to 35 in good health and CMV-seronegative. Each CDR3 is given with its conserved first and last residue. D genes are given only for firm matches. Where a row states a size, it is once, few, many or the class of an expanded clone; other rows omit it.

v_gene	d_gene	abundance	j_gene	CDR3aa	CDR3nt
TRBV6-6	NA	NA	TRBJ1-1	CTSTQVLNTEAFF	TGTACCAGCACCCAGGTACTGAACACTGAAGCTTTCTTT
TRBV5-1	NA	NA	TRBJ1-1	CASSLVPDGSLVAFF	TGCGCCAGCAGCTTGGTTCCAGATGGCTCCCTTGTAGCTTTCTTT
TRBV5-4	NA	NA	TRBJ2-3	CASTSGQPTDTQYF	TGTGCCAGCACCTCGGGACAACCCACAGATACGCAGTATTTT
TRBV5-5	TRBD1	NA	TRBJ2-5	CASSSGTVSLETQYF	TGTGCCAGCAGTTCCGGGACAGTAAGTCTTGAGACCCAGTACTTC
TRBV5-1	TRBD2	NA	TRBJ2-1	CASSLLAGGNEQFF	TGCGCCAGCAGCTTGCTAGCGGGGGGGAATGAGCAGTTCTTC
TRBV18	TRBD1	NA	TRBJ1-4	CASSREQGRVSTNEKLFF	TGTGCCAGCTCACGCGAACAGGGGCGAGTTTCAACTAATGAAAAACTGTTTTTT
TRBV14	TRBD1	NA	TRBJ2-7	CASSQNTFRDSLTYEQYF	TGTGCCAGCAGCCAAAATACTTTCAGGGACAGCCTTACCTACGAGCAGTACTTC
TRBV7-6	NA	few	TRBJ2-7	CASSPPGFYEQYF	TGTGCCAGCAGTCCTCCCGGGTTCTACGAGCAGTACTTC
TRBV6-5	NA	NA	TRBJ1-2	CASRGRGSRGYTF	TGTGCCAGCAGGGGCAGAGGGAGTCGGGGCTACACCTTC
TRBV6-4	TRBD2	few	TRBJ2-3	CASSPSGGQADTQYF	TGTGCCAGCAGTCCTAGCGGGGGGCAGGCAGATACGCAGTATTTT
TRBV28	TRBD1	NA	TRBJ1-4	CASTQQGAGEKLFF	TGTGCCAGCACCCAACAGGGGGCCGGGGAAAAACTGTTTTTT
TRBV6-5	NA	once	TRBJ1-3	CASSPTGLSGNTIYF	TGTGCCAGCAGTCCTACAGGTCTCTCTGGAAACACCATATATTTT
TRBV6-5	NA	once	TRBJ2-7	CASKRGKHEQYF	TGTGCCAGCAAAAGGGGAAAGCACGAGCAGTACTTC
TRBV11-3	TRBD2	NA	TRBJ2-2	CASSERGFTGELFF	TGTGCCAGCAGCGAGCGGGGATTCACCGGGGAGCTGTTTTTT
TRBV20-1	NA	NA	TRBJ1-2	CSALGGYGYTF	TGCAGTGCCTTAGGGGGATATGGCTACACCTTC
TRBV9	NA	NA	TRBJ1-1	CASSVGSSNTEAFF	TGTGCCAGCAGCGTGGGGAGTTCTAACACTGAAGCTTTCTTT
TRBV5-1	TRBD2	few	TRBJ2-3	CASSKGTSSPDTQYF	TGCGCCAGCAGCAAGGGGACTAGCTCCCCAGATACGCAGTATTTT
TRBV7-9	TRBD1	NA	TRBJ1-1	CASGDRGRVEAFF	TGTGCCAGCGGGGACAGGGGGCGCGTTGAAGCTTTCTTT
TRBV2	NA	NA	TRBJ1-1	CASFDRPLNTEAFF	TGTGCCAGCTTTGACAGGCCCTTGAACACTGAAGCTTTCTTT
TRBV6-5	TRBD1	NA	TRBJ1-2	CASSYSGTEYGYTF	TGTGCCAGCAGTTACTCGGGGACAGAGTATGGCTACACCTTC
TRBV30	TRBD1	NA	TRBJ1-3	CAWAQGNLGSTIYF	TGTGCCTGGGCACAGGGGAATTTGGGCAGCACCATATATTTT
TRBV18	TRBD2	NA	TRBJ2-5	CASSQRGQQETQYF	TGTGCCAGCTCACAGCGGGGCCAGCAAGAGACCCAGTACTTC
TRBV7-9	NA	NA	TRBJ1-1	CASRMGQSDSSTEAFF	TGTGCCAGCAGGATGGGGCAGTCTGACTCTAGCACTGAAGCTTTCTTT
TRBV25-1	TRBD1	NA	TRBJ2-7	CASSLTGVRPYEQYF	TGTGCCAGCAGTTTAACAGGGGTCAGACCCTACGAGCAGTACTTC
TRBV5-4	NA	NA	TRBJ1-6	CASSLKTAGNSPLHF	TGTGCCAGCAGCTTAAAAACGGCAGGGAATTCACCCCTCCACTTT
TRBV28	TRBD1	NA	TRBJ1-5	CASSFPEGTGGNQPQHF	TGTGCCAGCAGTTTCCCCGAGGGGACAGGAGGCAATCAGCCCCAGCATTTT
TRBV9	NA	NA	TRBJ1-3	CASSPEGGRSGNTIYF	TGTGCCAGCAGCCCCGAAGGGGGAAGGAGTGGAAACACCATATATTTT
TRBV5-4	NA	NA	TRBJ1-2	CASSSTGQYGYTF	TGTGCCAGCAGCTCGACAGGTCAATATGGCTACACCTTC
TRBV4-1	NA	NA	TRBJ2-7	CASSPALVVGAPLSYEQYF	TGCGCCAGCAGCCCCGCGTTAGTAGTTGGGGCTCCCCTTTCCTACGAGCAGTACTTC
TRBV14	TRBD1	NA	TRBJ1-2	CASSQVVLTDRDNYGYTF	TGTGCCAGCAGCCAAGTAGTCTTGACGGACAGGGATAACTATGGCTACACCTTC
TRBV5-4	TRBD1	once	TRBJ2-7	CASSWTGLRHEQYF	TGTGCCAGCAGCTGGACAGGTTTGAGACACGAGCAGTACTTC
TRBV5-1	NA	NA	TRBJ1-2	CASSLTGQKANYGYTF	TGCGCCAGCAGCTTGACAGGGCAGAAAGCTAACTATGGCTACACCTTC
TRBV9	TRBD2	NA	TRBJ2-5	CASSQLAATQETQYF	TGTGCCAGCAGCCAACTAGCGGCTACCCAAGAGACCCAGTACTTC
TRBV19	TRBD2	NA	TRBJ2-3	CASSTAPGRGYTDTQYF	TGTGCCAGTAGTACGGCCCCTGGGCGGGGGTACACAGATACGCAGTATTTT
TRBV4-2	NA	NA	TRBJ1-2	CASSQLDFNYGYTF	TGTGCCAGCAGCCAATTGGACTTTAACTATGGCTACACCTTC
TRBV25-1	TRBD1	NA	TRBJ1-4	CASRDYQTGGAEKLFF	TGTGCCAGCAGGGATTACCAGACAGGGGGCGCGGAAAAACTGTTTTTT
TRBV6-1	NA	NA	TRBJ1-2	CASRAANYGYTF	TGTGCCAGCAGGGCGGCTAACTATGGCTACACCTTC
TRBV5-8	NA	NA	TRBJ2-2	CASSLSAESELFF	TGTGCCAGCAGCTTGTCGGCGGAATCGGAGCTGTTTTTT
TRBV6-4	NA	NA	TRBJ2-1	CASSSQAPHYNEQFF	TGTGCCAGCAGTTCACAGGCGCCTCATTACAATGAGCAGTTCTTC
TRBV19	TRBD1	few	TRBJ2-1	CASSRTGGIIDEQFF	TGTGCCAGTAGTCGGACAGGGGGCATCATCGATGAGCAGTTCTTC
TRBV7-9	NA	once	TRBJ2-2	CASSLTATGELFF	TGTGCCAGCAGCTTAACTGCAACCGGGGAGCTGTTTTTT
TRBV27	NA	NA	TRBJ1-6	CASSSGGFLPPLHF	TGTGCCAGCAGTTCAGGAGGGTTTCTTCCACCCCTCCACTTT
TRBV6-5	NA	NA	TRBJ1-2	CASSSGNGYTF	TGTGCCAGCAGTTCAGGGAATGGCTACACCTTC
TRBV15	NA	NA	TRBJ2-1	CATSRGLETKAYNEQFF	TGTGCCACCAGCAGAGGGCTAGAAACAAAAGCCTACAATGAGCAGTTCTTC
TRBV30	NA	NA	TRBJ1-5	CASASGVSNQPQHF	TGTGCCTCAGCCTCGGGGGTGAGCAATCAGCCCCAGCATTTT
TRBV4-1	NA	NA	TRBJ1-1	CASSHQGGGLNTEAFF	TGCGCCAGCAGCCACCAAGGGGGGGGATTGAACACTGAAGCTTTCTTT
TRBV9	NA	once	TRBJ1-2	CASTEQVRIDQDYTF	TGTGCCAGCACTGAACAGGTCCGCATCGATCAGGACTACACCTTC
TRBV4-3	NA	NA	TRBJ1-2	CASSHLVGFYGYTF	TGCGCCAGCAGCCACCTTGTCGGGTTCTATGGCTACACCTTC
TRBV29-1	NA	NA	TRBJ2-2	CSVAGSTGELFF	TGCAGCGTTGCCGGGTCAACCGGGGAGCTGTTTTTT
TRBV9	TRBD1	NA	TRBJ2-7	CASSVGQGRSYEQYF	TGTGCCAGCAGCGTTGGACAGGGACGATCCTACGAGCAGTACTTC
TRBV9	NA	NA	TRBJ2-3	CASSVEAGATTDTQYF	TGTGCCAGCAGCGTAGAAGCGGGTGCTACAACAGATACGCAGTATTTT
TRBV5-1	TRBD1	NA	TRBJ2-7	CASSEGQGAYEQYF	TGCGCCAGCAGCGAGGGACAGGGGGCCTACGAGCAGTACTTC
TRBV28	TRBD1	NA	TRBJ1-2	CASSPGGQGYGYTF	TGTGCCAGCTCACCCGGCGGACAGGGCTATGGCTACACCTTC
TRBV7-6	NA	NA	TRBJ2-2	CASSLTGQNTGELFF	TGTGCCAGCAGCTTAACGGGACAGAACACCGGGGAGCTGTTTTTT